This T cell receptor beta chain was sequenced in a study of T cells in Graves' hyperthyroidism and ophthalmopathy. Authors of the study amplified TCR beta CDR3 regions from RNA transcripts. First-round RT-PCR of the TCR CDR3 relied on the HTBI primer set. One entry per CDR3 protein results from TCRdb running MiXCR on the multiplex PCR reads. The repertoire holds 50,000 to 60,000 distinct CDR3 sequences, with roughly 52% as singletons. Trimming at V came to 6 bases and at J to 13 bases, leaving 14 bases not matched to a gene. Per germline, CDR1 ENHRY and CDR2 SYGVKD. This CDR3 has 14 residues. The sequence derives from a woman aged 30 to 39 with Graves' ophthalmopathy. Sequenced input: blood. The chain links TRBV10-3 to TRBJ1-4, with 7 positions matching TRBD1. The DNA for the CDR3 is TGTGCCATCAGACCCCGGACAGGAATGAGAACACTGTTTTTT. This gives the protein CAIRPRTGMRTLFF.